This T cell receptor (beta chain) was identified during a study of post-analysis software for immune sequencing data (dated by TCRdb to 2014 to 2015). Concerning the study at large: Disease courses on record covered relapsing-remitting, secondary progressive and progressive-relapsing multiple sclerosis, though some patients had no subtype annotation. The multiple sclerosis patient repertoires were compared with about a dozen previously published healthy control repertoires from donors aged about 6 to 26 years. A subset of samples was prepared in parallel using single-end sample barcoding, then pooled and co-amplified after Illumina adapter ligation. What the research found in general, with its limitations: Four or five TRBV segments, including TRBV5-6, TRBV5-1 and TRBV20-1, were significantly more frequent in patients than controls. The control group was slightly older than the multiple sclerosis patient group. When samples were clustered directly using the F measure, samples prepared in the same batch co-clustered strongly, which prompted a batch-effect correction. Significantly lower normalized Chao1 diversity was found in multiple sclerosis patients than in controls, suggesting substantial peripheral T-cell clonal expansion.

To demonstrate the VDJtools post-analysis software, TCR beta repertoires were profiled from the peripheral blood of more than ten young patients with multiple sclerosis. Multiple sclerosis patients were children and adolescents aged about 6 to 16 years. The germline V gene specifies KGHDR as CDR1 and SFDVKD as CDR2. Reading from cysteine to phenylalanine, the CDR3 counts 15 amino acids. Solely the CDR3 DNA is kept, with 45 bases framed from the first base. At the junction V is shortened by 5 bases and J by 4 bases; bases outside the gene matches: 5. In the case of this clonotype: The clone's antigen remains unknown. Per-base quality was not reported, and no clone a single base away is much larger than it.

Library preparation employed PCR. The listed sequencing device is Illumina HiSeq 2500. Unique molecular identifiers were incorporated into TCR beta cDNA libraries to reduce PCR and sequencing biases. Per 1 to 10 million input T cells, approximately 500,000 cDNA molecules were obtained, such that each molecule approximated one T cell. The same protocol used for the earlier healthy control dataset was applied to prepare and sequence the patient libraries. Within a given batch, samples were prepared together, multiplexed and sequenced on the same HiSeq lane. The authors processed their data as follows. Raw barcoded reads were processed with MIGEC, and single-read molecular identifier groups were discarded before consensus assembly and CDR3 extraction. Clonotype tables were post-analysed with VDJtools, and diversity was normalized by down-sampling all datasets to the smallest sample size. Repertoire overlap clustering matched CDR3 amino acid but not nucleotide sequences to correct batch-related cross-sample contamination. The public reads were run again by TCRdb, first through fastp at Q25 and then through MiXCR, and only productive beta chains were kept. Rows with a matching CDR3 protein are joined into one entry that keeps the most common DNA and genes. The V and J calls, along with clone size, are taken from TCRdb and not from the paper's own processing. A total of some 500,000 distinct CDR3 sequences appear in this sample, 40% to 55% of them only once. The ten biggest clones cover around 10% of the sample.

The sample comprised blood. This receptor was obtained from a girl aged 5 to 17 with multiple sclerosis. The V and J genes are TRBV24-1 and TRBJ2-5; 11 nucleotides in the junction match TRBD2. The DNA sequence follows: TGTGCCACCAGTGCCATAGCGGGAGGGGGAGAGACCCAGTACTTC. Its amino acids are CATSAIAGGGETQYF.